The clone carrying this TCR beta chain was detected ten times or more. This specimen belongs to a study of blood T cell repertoires in COVID-19. Study-wide background: Nucleic acid was either cDNA or gDNA, and it came from T cells, B-cell-depleted T cells, or PBMCs.

In the authors' methods: Amplification of reference gene primers provided the estimated nucleated cell counts. Profiled with immunoSEQ multiplex PCR; TCRdb holds only in-frame clones, not every one. Clone size and V and J calls were adopted from that table, with D and trimming inferred from the DNA. The table includes fewer than 400,000 clones, 85% to 90% detected once. J gave up 0 bases and V 10 bases, and 3 bases lay outside the gene matches. The CDR3 runs 13 residues. Germline loops: CDR1 KGHDR, CDR2 SFDVKD. The V gene is TRBV24-1, the J gene TRBJ2-7; 9 positions match TRBD1. This clonotype was obtained from a human donor in a cohort sampled during active COVID-19. The sample taken for sequencing was peripheral blood. The CDR3 bases are TGTGCCACGGGACAGGGAAGCTCCTACGAGCAGTACTTC. Its protein product is CATGQGSSYEQYF.